Following are 25 T cell receptor beta chains from one sample sequenced in a study of T-cell reconstitution after alpha-beta-depleted transplantation in children listed by TCRdb under 2016. Library preparation employed PCR. For sequencing, an Illumina HiSeq 2500 was employed. TCR library preparation used molecular barcoding, with unique molecular identifiers applied to normalize quantification of the TCRbeta repertoire. The raw public reads went through TCRdb reprocessing: fastp at Q25, MiXCR clone calling, in-frame beta chains kept. Records with the same CDR3 protein are collapsed into one entry carrying the most frequent genes and DNA. Across this sample there are some 500,000 distinct CDR3 sequences, with roughly 33% seen only once. The ten biggest clones cover 2% to 3% of the sample. The sequencing used PBMCs from the stem cell graft donor, collected from the stem cell graft. The receptors derive from a human donor who donated a stem cell graft to a child with aplastic anemia.

This clonotype was counted many times. The chain carries TRBV11-2 and TRBJ2-1; D uncertain. This CDR3 comprises 17 residues. The V end lost 0 bases, the J end lost 1 base, and 13 bases lay between the germline ends. Per the germline V gene, CDR1 is SGHAT and CDR2 is FQNNGV. The CDR3 loop is CASSLELTTRSYNEQFF. The CDR3 region has the DNA TGTGCCAGCAGCTTAGAACTTACTACCCGATCCTACAATGAGCAGTTCTTC.

This sequence joins TRBV7-9 and TRBJ2-7; D is perhaps TRBD1 (5 bases). Germline CDR1 reads SEHNR; CDR2 reads FQNEAQ (reference sequence). Trimming stripped 1 base from V and 5 bases from J, with 15 bases between. This CDR3 is built from 15 residues. CDR3 sequence: CASSLGDNRWDEQYV. CDR3 coding DNA: TGTGCCAGCAGCTTAGGGGATAACAGGTGGGACGAGCAGTACGTC.

V and J are TRBV19 and TRBJ2-1; D possibly corresponds to TRBD2 (6 bases). CDR3 length equals 15 residues. Trimming took off 6 bases at V and 8 bases at J, with 20 bases between the two ends. The germline V gene has CDR1 LNHDA and CDR2 SQIVND (reference sequence). In nucleotides, the CDR3 is TGTGCCAGTAGCCCCGTCCGGGAGTGGGGACATGAGCAGTTCTTC. Protein: CASSPVREWGHEQFF. Full variable domain (rest looked up from reference TRBV19 and TRBJ2-1): DGGITQSPKYLFRKEGQNVTLSCEQNLNHDAMYWYRQDPGQGLRLIYYSQIVNDFQKGDIAEGYSVSREKKESFPLTVTSAQKNPTAFYLCASSPVREWGHEQFFGPGTRLTVL.

This clonotype appeared many times. This chain connects TRBV5-1 to TRBJ2-1; 10 bases line up with TRBD2. The ends lost 1 base at V and 5 bases at J; junction bases unmatched: 3. The germline gives CDR1 SGHRS, CDR2 YFSETQ. The CDR3 spans 15 residues. The CDR3 nucleotides are TGCGCCAGCAGCTTGCAACTAGCGGGGAACAATGAGCAGTTCTTC. Its protein product is CASSLQLAGNNEQFF.

This clonotype has a handful of counts. The chain links TRBV12-3 or TRBV12-4 to TRBJ2-7, with D hard to call. Trimming pared 2 bases from V and 2 bases from J, leaving 10 bases between. The CDR3 extends over 14 amino acids. CDR3 region: CASSLHSFPYEQYV. The CDR3, as DNA: TGTGCCAGCAGTTTACACAGTTTCCCCTACGAGCAGTACGTC.

This clonotype was seen at least ten times. J is TRBJ2-1 and V is TRBV6-5; TRBD1 matches at 8 bases. The CDR3 loop spans 16 amino acids. The ends lost 2 bases at V and 8 bases at J; junction bases unmatched: 11. Germline CDR1 is MNHEY and CDR2 is SVGAGI. CDR3: CASSYTGTGVGDEQFF. CDR3 nucleotides: TGTGCCAGCAGTTACACAGGGACAGGAGTAGGGGATGAGCAGTTCTTC.

There are a few counts of this clonotype. The chain uses TRBV5-5 and TRBJ2-1; no clear D. This CDR3 is 14 amino acids long. Germline V lookup: CDR1 SGHKS, CDR2 YYEKEE (reference sequence). Trimming took off 2 bases at V and 5 bases at J, with 11 bases between the two ends. This CDR3 is CASSFVGPNNEQFF. The CDR3 DNA reads as TGTGCCAGCAGCTTCGTTGGCCCCAACAATGAGCAGTTCTTC.

The gene calls are TRBV4-3 and TRBJ1-2; weak D call: TRBD1 (5 bases). The CDR3 loop spans 15 amino acids. Germline V gene sequence: CDR1 LGHNA, CDR2 YSLEER. V shed 3 bases and J shed 1 base, with 12 bases lying between them. The CDR3 sequence is CASSQTAALNYGYTF. CDR3 DNA: TGCGCCAGCAGCCAGACAGCTGCTCTTAACTATGGCTACACCTTC.

The chain combines TRBV6-5 with TRBJ1-2; D gene uncertain. V was clipped by 0 bases and J by 4 bases, with 12 bases between them. Germline CDR1 is MNHEY and CDR2 is SVGAGI. The CDR3 covers 15 residues. For the CDR3, the DNA is TGTGCCAGCAGTTACTCAATGGACCTGGGCTATGGCTACACCTTC. Protein product: CASSYSMDLGYGYTF.

This clonotype is a singleton in its sample. The V gene is TRBV5-4, the J gene TRBJ2-3; TRBD2 is a possible D gene (6 bases). The V gene lost 0 bases and the J gene lost 0 bases, with 11 bases spanning the gap. The germline V gene has CDR1 SGHNT and CDR2 YYREEE (reference sequence). The CDR3 contains 16 residues. In DNA form, the CDR3 reads TGTGCCAGCAGCTTGGGGGCGGGAACGAGCACAGATACGCAGTATTTT. Amino acid sequence: CASSLGAGTSTDTQYF.

The V and J genes are TRBV20-1 and TRBJ2-1; 12 nucleotides agree with TRBD2. This CDR3 has 21 amino acids. Germline V CDR1 and CDR2: DFQATT, SNEGSKA (reference sequence). V dropped 5 bases and J dropped 0; count of bases not matched to a gene: 20. This CDR3 is CSAPGQKPGLAGHRSYNEQFF. CDR3 DNA sequence: TGCAGTGCTCCCGGACAGAAACCGGGACTAGCGGGCCACCGCTCCTACAATGAGCAGTTCTTC.

V and J are TRBV24-1 and TRBJ1-5; D is undetermined. The CDR3 loop spans 14 amino acids. V lost 2 bases, J lost 7 bases, and 11 bases lay in between. Per the germline V gene, CDR1 is KGHDR and CDR2 is SFDVKD. The CDR3 protein is CATSDSFDGQPQHF. In DNA form, the CDR3 reads TGTGCCACCAGTGATTCCTTCGATGGACAGCCCCAGCATTTT.

The rearrangement joins TRBV15 to TRBJ2-7; D is unresolved. Germline CDR1 LNHNV, CDR2 YYDKDF (reference sequence). Trimming pared 0 bases from V and 7 bases from J, leaving 13 bases between. This CDR3 spans 14 amino acids. The CDR3 loop reads CATSREPHLGEQYF. CDR3 nucleotides: TGTGCCACCAGCAGAGAACCACACCTTGGGGAGCAGTACTTC.

This chain connects TRBV7-8 to TRBJ1-1; D possibly corresponds to TRBD1 (6 bases). The V gene's germline CDR1 is SGHVS and CDR2 FQNEAQ. The CDR3 covers 17 residues. Trimming cost V 1 base and J 1 base, with 16 bases left between them. CDR3 DNA sequence: TGTGCCAGCAGCTTAGAACGCGCGACAGGATGGAACACTGAAGCTTTCTTT. Its translation is CASSLERATGWNTEAFF.

The chain links TRBV12-3 or TRBV12-4 to TRBJ2-7; TRBD1 matches at 9 bases. Trimming at V came to 5 bases and at J to 9 bases, leaving 8 bases not matched to a gene. The CDR3 is made up of 13 amino acids. DNA of the CDR3: TGTGCCAGCAGTAGGACAGGGGATAATGGGCAGTACGTC. It translates to CASSRTGDNGQYV.

This clonotype occurred a few times. The J gene is TRBJ2-7, the V gene TRBV6-1; possible D gene TRBD1, 7 bases. Trimming removed 9 bases from V and 2 bases from J, with 14 bases in between. The V gene's germline CDR1 is MNHNS and CDR2 SASEGT. This CDR3 spans 13 amino acids. The CDR3 is CASRQGGTYEQYF. The CDR3 DNA sequence: TGTGCCAGTAGGCAGGGGGGAACCTACGAGCAGTACTTC.

The J gene is TRBJ1-5, the V gene TRBV6-4; D not resolved. The CDR3 is 16 amino acids. Germline V gives CDR1 MRHNA, CDR2 SNTAGT. V lost 7 bases, J lost 6 bases, and 22 bases lay in between. Here the CDR3 DNA reads TGTGCCAGCATGCTCCCAGATCCCCCGCTCGGTCAGCCCCAGCATTTT. It is translated as CASMLPDPPLGQPQHF.

This clonotype appeared a few times. The rearrangement uses TRBV4-1 and TRBJ2-5; D is uncertain. The germline CDR1 and CDR2 sequences are MGHRA and YSYEKL. This CDR3 is 12 amino acids long. V lost 5 bases and J 4 bases, leaving 8 bases between the germline ends. CDR3 coding DNA: TGCGCCAGCAGCTTAGACGGAGAGACCCAGTACTTC. Protein product: CASSLDGETQYF.

J is TRBJ2-7 and V is TRBV11-2; D remains unclear. There are 14 residues in the CDR3. Germline CDR1 is SGHAT and CDR2 is FQNNGV. V was pared by 0 bases and J by 0 bases, with 6 bases between. CDR3 residues: CASSLDRSSYEQYV. Written as DNA, the CDR3 is TGTGCCAGCAGCTTAGATCGGAGCTCCTACGAGCAGTACGTC.

This rearrangement joins TRBV20-1 to TRBJ2-5; D is uncertain. CDR3 length: 13 residues. Deletions cut 3 bases from V and 2 bases from J, with 10 bases between. The V gene's germline CDR1 is DFQATT and CDR2 SNEGSKA (reference sequence). CDR3 coding DNA: TGCAGTGCTAGGCCCAGTCCTCAAGAGACCCAGTACTTC. Encoded protein: CSARPSPQETQYF.

This chain connects TRBV10-2 to TRBJ2-7; D is perhaps TRBD1 or TRBD2 (6 bases each). CDR1 and CDR2 (germline): WSHSY, SAAADI. The V end was cut by 9 bases, the J end by 3 bases, with 12 bases between. The CDR3 length is 12 residues. The CDR3 DNA is TGCGCCAGTCGAAGGGGGGACTACGAGCAGTACGTC. It codes for CASRRGDYEQYV.

The sample holds a few counts of this clonotype. The chain links TRBV25-1 to TRBJ2-1, with 7 bases that match TRBD2. V dropped 5 bases and J dropped 7; count of bases not matched to a gene: 5. The CDR3 sequence is 13 residues long. Per germline, CDR1 MGHDK and CDR2 SYGVNS. CDR3 nucleotides: TGTGCCAGCAGTCCGGGGGGTAGAAATGAGCAGTTCTTC. It codes for CASSPGGRNEQFF.

This clonotype was counted a few times. The chain uses TRBV12-3 or TRBV12-4 and TRBJ2-5; D is possibly TRBD1 (6 bases). The CDR3 length is 14 residues. V dropped 5 bases and J dropped 4 bases, with 14 bases sitting between them. CDR3 sequence reads: CASSNRAGGETQYF. DNA for the CDR3: TGTGCCAGCAGTAACAGGGCTGGAGGAGAGACCCAGTACTTC.

The chain links TRBV2 to TRBJ2-2; unclear D gene. This CDR3 has 14 residues. The V and J ends lost 3 bases and 5 bases respectively, with 10 bases between them. CDR1 and CDR2 from the germline V gene are SNHLY and FYNNEI. This CDR3 reads CASSETAMTGELFF. The DNA for the CDR3 is TGTGCCAGCAGTGAGACTGCGATGACCGGGGAGCTGTTTTTT.

With respect to this clonotype: At one boundary the junction diverges from the germline segment, which might be a read error. This chain links TRBV15 with TRBJ2-3; D could derive from TRBD1 or TRBD2 (5 bases each). This CDR3 spans 16 amino acids. Germline loops: CDR1 LNHNV, CDR2 YYDKDF (reference sequence). CDR3 protein: CATSGDRDLSTDTQYF. The CDR3 coding sequence is TGTGCCACCAGCGGAGACCGGGACCTTAGCACAGATACGCAGTATTTT.